The rows below give T cell receptor beta chains drawn from one sample of a study of OX40 agonist ivuxolimab in advanced cancers. Some clones are missing from TCRdb's copy, which holds only in-frame ones; the method was immunoSEQ multiplex PCR. The sample carries approximately 91,000 clones, about 86% recorded once. This specimen was CD4+ or CD8+ T cells sorted from blood, taken in a trial of the OX40 agonist ivuxolimab. The source is an adult with an advanced solid tumor such as melanoma, head and neck, liver or kidney cancer. CDR3s include the opening cysteine and the closing phenylalanine or tryptophan. Fields, in order: D gene, clone size, J gene, V gene, CDR3 protein, CDR3 DNA. A D gene is named only where the DNA matches it firmly. Clone size is stated in some rows and not others, as once, few, many or a class when expanded.

d_gene: .; abundance: .; j_gene: TRBJ2-5; v_gene: TRBV28; CDR3aa: CASRHGTLTSGETQYF; CDR3nt: TGTGCCAGCAGGCACGGGACCTTAACCTCAGGGGAGACCCAGTACTTC
d_gene: TRBD1; abundance: .; j_gene: TRBJ2-7; v_gene: TRBV7-9; CDR3aa: CASSFSSGQPYEQYF; CDR3nt: TGTGCCAGCAGCTTCTCATCGGGACAGCCCTACGAGCAGTACTTC
d_gene: .; abundance: .; j_gene: TRBJ2-7; v_gene: TRBV6-1; CDR3aa: CASSENARYPYEQYF; CDR3nt: TGTGCCAGCAGTGAAAACGCAAGATACCCCTACGAGCAGTACTTC
d_gene: .; abundance: .; j_gene: TRBJ2-7; v_gene: TRBV7-8; CDR3aa: CASSPQVGSYEQYF; CDR3nt: TGTGCCAGCAGCCCGCAGGTGGGTTCCTACGAGCAGTACTTC
d_gene: .; abundance: .; j_gene: TRBJ1-1; v_gene: TRBV25-1; CDR3aa: CASSAYINTEAFF; CDR3nt: TGTGCCAGCAGTGCATATATTAACACTGAAGCTTTCTTT
d_gene: .; abundance: .; j_gene: TRBJ2-7; v_gene: TRBV6-1; CDR3aa: CASSANRVGQYF; CDR3nt: TGTGCCAGCAGTGCCAACAGGGTGGGGCAGTACTTC
d_gene: TRBD1; abundance: .; j_gene: TRBJ1-3; v_gene: TRBV7-2; CDR3aa: CASSPGLQGAQGNTIYF; CDR3nt: TGTGCCAGCAGCCCTGGCCTACAGGGGGCGCAGGGAAACACCATATATTTT
d_gene: .; abundance: .; j_gene: TRBJ2-6; v_gene: TRBV28; CDR3aa: CASSLGISGANVLTF; CDR3nt: TGTGCCAGCAGTTTAGGGATCTCTGGGGCCAACGTCCTGACTTTC
d_gene: .; abundance: .; j_gene: TRBJ2-5; v_gene: TRBV6-7; CDR3aa: CASSYSFANTKRAQYF; CDR3nt: TGTGCCAGCAGTTACTCCTTCGCAAATACAAAGAGAGCCCAGTACTTC
d_gene: TRBD1; abundance: .; j_gene: TRBJ1-3; v_gene: TRBV5-1; CDR3aa: CASSLAGQGNTIYF; CDR3nt: TGCGCCAGCAGCTTGGCCGGACAGGGGAACACCATATATTTT
d_gene: .; abundance: .; j_gene: TRBJ2-5; v_gene: TRBV5-1; CDR3aa: CASSSAFQETQYF; CDR3nt: TGCGCCAGCAGCTCGGCCTTTCAAGAGACCCAGTACTTC
d_gene: TRBD2; abundance: .; j_gene: TRBJ2-1; v_gene: TRBV6-6; CDR3aa: CASSLRGGVSYNEQFF; CDR3nt: TGTGCCAGCAGTTTGCGTGGGGGGGTCTCCTACAATGAGCAGTTCTTC
d_gene: .; abundance: .; j_gene: TRBJ2-7; v_gene: TRBV28; CDR3aa: CASTPGDPPYEQYF; CDR3nt: TGTGCCAGCACCCCCGGGGATCCCCCCTACGAGCAGTACTTC
d_gene: TRBD2; abundance: .; j_gene: TRBJ2-1; v_gene: TRBV7-2; CDR3aa: CASSFSPPGLAGGGEQFF; CDR3nt: TGTGCCAGCAGCTTTTCACCCCCGGGGCTAGCGGGGGGCGGGGAGCAGTTCTTC
d_gene: .; abundance: once; j_gene: TRBJ1-1; v_gene: TRBV2; CDR3aa: CASRRVNTEAFF; CDR3nt: TGTGCCAGCAGGCGAGTGAACACTGAAGCTTTCTTT
d_gene: TRBD1; abundance: .; j_gene: TRBJ2-5; v_gene: TRBV30; CDR3aa: CAWSLNAGTGHWFETQYF; CDR3nt: TGTGCCTGGAGTCTGAACGCCGGGACAGGGCACTGGTTTGAGACCCAGTACTTC
d_gene: TRBD2; abundance: once; j_gene: TRBJ2-7; v_gene: TRBV28; CDR3aa: CASSSAGGESYEQYF; CDR3nt: TGTGCCAGCAGTTCAGCGGGGGGAGAATCCTACGAGCAGTACTTC
d_gene: TRBD2; abundance: few; j_gene: TRBJ2-1; v_gene: TRBV29-1; CDR3aa: CSVPAGLAGFNEQFF; CDR3nt: TGCAGCGTTCCTGCGGGACTAGCGGGGTTTAATGAGCAGTTCTTC
d_gene: .; abundance: .; j_gene: TRBJ2-5; v_gene: TRBV6-6; CDR3aa: CASSANRETQYF; CDR3nt: TGTGCCAGCAGTGCAAATCGGGAGACCCAGTACTTC
d_gene: TRBD1; abundance: .; j_gene: TRBJ1-1; v_gene: TRBV29-1; CDR3aa: CSAGTGGLEAFF; CDR3nt: TGCAGCGCTGGGACAGGGGGCCTCGAAGCTTTCTTT
d_gene: TRBD1; abundance: .; j_gene: TRBJ2-7; v_gene: TRBV11-1; CDR3aa: CASSNDRGPYAPQYF; CDR3nt: TGTGCCAGCAGCAACGACAGGGGGCCGTACGCCCCGCAGTACTTC
d_gene: .; abundance: .; j_gene: TRBJ2-7; v_gene: TRBV19; CDR3aa: CASSDRPDGTLNYEQYF; CDR3nt: TGTGCCAGTAGTGACCGTCCGGACGGGACACTAAACTACGAGCAGTACTTC
d_gene: .; abundance: .; j_gene: TRBJ1-4; v_gene: TRBV28; CDR3aa: CASRGDPNEKLFF; CDR3nt: TGTGCCAGCAGAGGAGACCCTAATGAAAAACTGTTTTTT
d_gene: TRBD1; abundance: .; j_gene: TRBJ2-3; v_gene: TRBV7-3; CDR3aa: CASSLGQTTDTQYF; CDR3nt: TGTGCCAGCAGCCTGGGACAGACCACAGATACGCAGTATTTT
d_gene: .; abundance: .; j_gene: TRBJ2-2; v_gene: TRBV4-3; CDR3aa: CASSHGTAGTGELFF; CDR3nt: TGCGCCAGCAGCCACGGGACAGCGGGCACCGGGGAGCTGTTTTTT
d_gene: TRBD1; abundance: .; j_gene: TRBJ1-2; v_gene: TRBV6-1; CDR3aa: CASSAGLGDRHFYGYTF; CDR3nt: TGTGCCAGCAGTGCCGGGCTGGGGGACAGGCATTTCTATGGCTACACCTTC
d_gene: .; abundance: few; j_gene: TRBJ1-2; v_gene: TRBV5-1; CDR3aa: CASSLTSDSYGYTF; CDR3nt: TGCGCCAGCAGCTTGACCAGTGACTCCTATGGCTACACCTTC
d_gene: TRBD1; abundance: few; j_gene: TRBJ2-1; v_gene: TRBV5-1; CDR3aa: CASRNEPGQNYNEQFF; CDR3nt: TGCGCCAGCAGAAACGAGCCGGGACAGAACTACAATGAGCAGTTCTTC
d_gene: .; abundance: .; j_gene: TRBJ1-3; v_gene: TRBV9; CDR3aa: CASSAPIRGARNTIYF; CDR3nt: TGTGCCAGCAGCGCCCCAATACGGGGCGCCCGAAACACCATATATTTT
d_gene: .; abundance: .; j_gene: TRBJ1-2; v_gene: TRBV5-6; CDR3aa: CASSFFVDSLYGYTF; CDR3nt: TGTGCCAGCAGCTTTTTTGTCGACTCCTTGTATGGCTACACCTTC
d_gene: .; abundance: .; j_gene: TRBJ1-1; v_gene: TRBV2; CDR3aa: CASSGSVRGLNTEAFF; CDR3nt: TGTGCCAGCAGTGGTAGTGTAAGGGGCTTGAACACTGAAGCTTTCTTT
d_gene: TRBD2; abundance: .; j_gene: TRBJ2-1; v_gene: TRBV7-9; CDR3aa: CASSLGGGEYNEQFF; CDR3nt: TGTGCCAGCAGCTTAGGCGGGGGAGAATACAATGAGCAGTTCTTC
d_gene: TRBD1; abundance: .; j_gene: TRBJ1-1; v_gene: TRBV5-1; CDR3aa: CASSWDRGPEAEAFF; CDR3nt: TGCGCCAGCAGCTGGGACAGGGGACCTGAGGCTGAAGCTTTCTTT
d_gene: .; abundance: .; j_gene: TRBJ2-7; v_gene: TRBV6-6; CDR3aa: CASSYPPGAGEGGQYF; CDR3nt: TGTGCCAGCAGTTACCCCCCAGGGGCAGGGGAGGGGGGGCAGTACTTC
d_gene: .; abundance: .; j_gene: TRBJ1-2; v_gene: TRBV28; CDR3aa: CASEGGGGTYGYTF; CDR3nt: TGTGCCAGCGAAGGGGGGGGCGGAACCTATGGCTACACCTTC
d_gene: .; abundance: .; j_gene: TRBJ1-5; v_gene: TRBV12-5; CDR3aa: CASGPNQPQHF; CDR3nt: TGTGCTAGTGGCCCCAATCAGCCCCAGCATTTT
d_gene: .; abundance: .; j_gene: TRBJ2-7; v_gene: TRBV11-3; CDR3aa: CATLPGPVYEQYF; CDR3nt: TGTGCCACCCTCCCGGGACCCGTCTACGAGCAGTACTTC
d_gene: .; abundance: .; j_gene: TRBJ2-2; v_gene: TRBV19; CDR3aa: CASSQRAGANTGELFF; CDR3nt: TGTGCCAGTAGCCAACGGGCAGGAGCGAACACCGGGGAGCTGTTTTTT
d_gene: TRBD2; abundance: .; j_gene: TRBJ2-3; v_gene: TRBV9; CDR3aa: CASSRWEGYTDTQYF; CDR3nt: TGTGCCAGCAGCAGGTGGGAGGGCTACACAGATACGCAGTATTTT
d_gene: TRBD1; abundance: once; j_gene: TRBJ1-1; v_gene: TRBV4-2; CDR3aa: CASSRGQRSPLNTEAFF; CDR3nt: TGTGCCAGCAGCCGGGGACAGCGAAGCCCCCTGAACACTGAAGCTTTCTTT
d_gene: .; abundance: .; j_gene: TRBJ1-1; v_gene: TRBV28; CDR3aa: CASNDNGEDAEAFF; CDR3nt: TGTGCCAGCAACGATAATGGGGAGGACGCTGAAGCTTTCTTT
d_gene: TRBD1; abundance: .; j_gene: TRBJ2-5; v_gene: TRBV4-1; CDR3aa: CASSQGQGVKETQYF; CDR3nt: TGCGCCAGCAGCCAAGGACAGGGGGTTAAAGAGACCCAGTACTTC
d_gene: .; abundance: .; j_gene: TRBJ2-7; v_gene: TRBV5-1; CDR3aa: CASSLGRVATPYEQYF; CDR3nt: TGCGCCAGCAGCTTGGGGCGGGTTGCAACCCCCTACGAGCAGTACTTC
d_gene: .; abundance: .; j_gene: TRBJ2-6; v_gene: TRBV28; CDR3aa: CASSSPSGASGANVLTF; CDR3nt: TGTGCCAGCAGTTCACCATCAGGGGCCTCTGGGGCCAACGTCCTGACTTTC
d_gene: .; abundance: once; j_gene: TRBJ2-2; v_gene: TRBV7-6; CDR3aa: CASSSDTTRGGELFF; CDR3nt: TGTGCCAGCAGCAGTGACACAACGAGAGGCGGGGAGCTGTTTTTT
d_gene: .; abundance: .; j_gene: TRBJ2-3; v_gene: TRBV29-1; CDR3aa: CSVRGARADTQYF; CDR3nt: TGCAGCGTTCGTGGTGCGCGGGCAGATACGCAGTATTTT
d_gene: .; abundance: few; j_gene: TRBJ2-5; v_gene: TRBV4-2; CDR3aa: CASSEEGPKETQYF; CDR3nt: TGTGCCAGCAGCGAAGAGGGCCCGAAAGAGACCCAGTACTTC
d_gene: TRBD1; abundance: .; j_gene: TRBJ2-5; v_gene: TRBV7-3; CDR3aa: CASSSTGARETQYF; CDR3nt: TGTGCCAGCAGCTCAACAGGGGCCCGGGAGACCCAGTACTTC
d_gene: .; abundance: .; j_gene: TRBJ1-2; v_gene: TRBV7-9; CDR3aa: CASSWGEGGGYTF; CDR3nt: TGTGCCAGCAGCTGGGGAGAGGGAGGAGGCTACACCTTC
d_gene: .; abundance: .; j_gene: TRBJ2-7; v_gene: TRBV7-6; CDR3aa: CASSLTVGSYEQYF; CDR3nt: TGTGCCAGCAGCTTGACAGTAGGCTCCTACGAGCAGTACTTC
d_gene: .; abundance: .; j_gene: TRBJ2-5; v_gene: TRBV28; CDR3aa: CASTPGGPETQYF; CDR3nt: TGTGCCAGCACCCCCGGAGGCCCAGAGACCCAGTACTTC
d_gene: TRBD2; abundance: .; j_gene: TRBJ2-2; v_gene: TRBV12-5; CDR3aa: CASGAGLAGWTGELFF; CDR3nt: TGTGCTAGTGGCGCGGGACTAGCGGGGTGGACCGGGGAGCTGTTTTTT
d_gene: TRBD2; abundance: .; j_gene: TRBJ2-1; v_gene: TRBV20-1; CDR3aa: CSVAGHNEQFF; CDR3nt: TGCAGTGTAGCGGGCCACAATGAGCAGTTCTTC
d_gene: TRBD2; abundance: .; j_gene: TRBJ2-7; v_gene: TRBV7-2; CDR3aa: CASSLPSGGAYEQYF; CDR3nt: TGTGCCAGCAGCCTCCCTAGCGGGGGGGCGTACGAGCAGTACTTC
d_gene: .; abundance: .; j_gene: TRBJ1-2; v_gene: TRBV6-1; CDR3aa: CATFPGLRDYGYTF; CDR3nt: TGTGCCACCTTCCCGGGATTACGAGACTATGGCTACACCTTC
d_gene: TRBD1; abundance: few; j_gene: TRBJ2-1; v_gene: TRBV27; CDR3aa: CASSLQGGLLSEQFF; CDR3nt: TGTGCCAGCAGTCTACAGGGGGGACTCCTTAGTGAGCAGTTCTTC
d_gene: TRBD1; abundance: once; j_gene: TRBJ1-1; v_gene: TRBV6-1; CDR3aa: CASIKTGGVEAFF; CDR3nt: TGTGCCAGCATCAAGACAGGGGGCGTTGAAGCTTTCTTT
d_gene: .; abundance: .; j_gene: TRBJ2-7; v_gene: TRBV6-5; CDR3aa: CASSYGEGSYEQYF; CDR3nt: TGTGCCAGCAGTTACGGAGAGGGGTCCTACGAGCAGTACTTC